This section outlines one T cell receptor beta chain sequence together with its context. Amplification of TCR beta CDR3 regions was performed using RNA transcripts as template. HTBI primers were the set used in a first-round RT-PCR of the TCR CDR3. TCRdb reprocessed the multiplex PCR reads via MiXCR and lists one record per CDR3 protein. The repertoire has approximately 530,000 distinct CDR3 sequences, about a sixth of them found once; the top ten carry 18%. The CDR3 is 14 residues long. CDR1 and CDR2 (germline): LNHDA, SQIVND (reference sequence). Germline trimming cut 7 bases from V and 5 bases from J; bases unmatched to any gene: 6. This entry is derived from a study of T cells in Graves' hyperthyroidism and ophthalmopathy. Calling Graves' hyperthyroidism stable meant ophthalmopathy did not progress within 18 months.

Sequencing used blood. The chain is built from TRBV19 and TRBJ2-1, with TRBD2 matching over 9 bases. This TCR was recovered from a woman between 18 and 29 years old with Graves' hyperthyroidism. CDR3 sequence: CASMAGGYDNEQFF. CDR3 DNA: TGTGCCAGTATGGCGGGAGGGTATGACAATGAGCAGTTCTTC.